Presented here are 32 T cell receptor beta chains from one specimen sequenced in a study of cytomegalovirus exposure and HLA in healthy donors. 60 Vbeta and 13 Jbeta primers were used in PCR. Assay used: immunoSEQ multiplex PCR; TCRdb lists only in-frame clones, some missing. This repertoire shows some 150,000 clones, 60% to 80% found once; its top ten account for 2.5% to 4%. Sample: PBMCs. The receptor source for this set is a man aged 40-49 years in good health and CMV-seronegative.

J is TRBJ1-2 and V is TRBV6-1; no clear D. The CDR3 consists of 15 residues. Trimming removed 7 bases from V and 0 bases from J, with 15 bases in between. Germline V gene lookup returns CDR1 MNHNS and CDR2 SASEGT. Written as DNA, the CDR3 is TGTGCCAGCACCAGCCTTACAGTTACTAACTATGGCTACACCTTC. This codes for CASTSLTVTNYGYTF.

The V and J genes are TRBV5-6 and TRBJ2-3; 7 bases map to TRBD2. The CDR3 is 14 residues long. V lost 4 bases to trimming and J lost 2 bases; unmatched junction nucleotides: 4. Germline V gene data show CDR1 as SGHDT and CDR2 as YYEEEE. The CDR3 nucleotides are TGTGCCAGCAGCCTCGGGGGGACCACAGATACGCAGTATTTT. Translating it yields CASSLGGTTDTQYF.

The CDR3 region is CASSHPGQGSHKYNEQFF. The CDR3 DNA follows: TGCGCCAGCAGCCATCCAGGACAGGGGAGCCATAAGTACAATGAGCAGTTCTTC. This rearrangement joins TRBV4-1 to TRBJ2-1, with 9 bases fitting TRBD1. The CDR3 totals 18 residues. CDR1 is MGHRA and CDR2 is YSYEKL in the germline V gene. With V trimmed by 3 bases and J by 4 bases, 13 bases remained unmatched.

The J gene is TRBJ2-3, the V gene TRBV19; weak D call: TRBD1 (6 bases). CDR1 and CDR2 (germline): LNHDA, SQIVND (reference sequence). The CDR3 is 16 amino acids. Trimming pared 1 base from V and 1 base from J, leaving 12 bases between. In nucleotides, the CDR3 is TGTGCCAGTAGTATAGGGGCAGGGGTCGGCACAGATACGCAGTATTTT. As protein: CASSIGAGVGTDTQYF.

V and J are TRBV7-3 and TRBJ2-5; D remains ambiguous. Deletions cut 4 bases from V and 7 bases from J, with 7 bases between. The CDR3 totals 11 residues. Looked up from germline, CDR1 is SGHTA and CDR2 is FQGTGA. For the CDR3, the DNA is TGTGCCAGCAGCTCCGGTGCGACCCAGTACTTC. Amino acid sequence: CASSSGATQYF.

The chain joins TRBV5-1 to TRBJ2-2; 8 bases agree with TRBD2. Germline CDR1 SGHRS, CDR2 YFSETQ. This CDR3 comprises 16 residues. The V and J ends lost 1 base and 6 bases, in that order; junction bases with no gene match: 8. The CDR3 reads CASSLTIGGGSGELFF. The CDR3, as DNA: TGCGCCAGCAGCTTGACGATCGGGGGGGGTTCCGGGGAGCTGTTTTTT.

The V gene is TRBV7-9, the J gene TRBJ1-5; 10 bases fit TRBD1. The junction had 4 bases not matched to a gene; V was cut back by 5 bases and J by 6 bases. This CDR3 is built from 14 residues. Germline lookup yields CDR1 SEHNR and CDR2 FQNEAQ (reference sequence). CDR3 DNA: TGTGCCAGCAGCATGACAGGGGGCGGTCAGCCCCAGCATTTT. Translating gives CASSMTGGGQPQHF.

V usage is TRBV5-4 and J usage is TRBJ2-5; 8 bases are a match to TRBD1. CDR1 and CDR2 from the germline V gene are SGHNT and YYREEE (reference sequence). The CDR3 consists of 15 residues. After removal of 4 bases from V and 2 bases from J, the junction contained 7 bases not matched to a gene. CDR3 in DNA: TGTGCCAGCAGCGCAGGACAGGGAGGACAAGAGACCCAGTACTTC. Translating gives CASSAGQGGQETQYF.

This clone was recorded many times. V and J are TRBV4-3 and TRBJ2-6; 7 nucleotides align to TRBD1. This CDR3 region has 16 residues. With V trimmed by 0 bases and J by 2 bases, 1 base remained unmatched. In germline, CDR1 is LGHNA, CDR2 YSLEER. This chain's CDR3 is CASSQETGTGANVLTF. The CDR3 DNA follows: TGCGCCAGCAGCCAAGAGACAGGGACTGGGGCCAACGTCCTGACTTTC.

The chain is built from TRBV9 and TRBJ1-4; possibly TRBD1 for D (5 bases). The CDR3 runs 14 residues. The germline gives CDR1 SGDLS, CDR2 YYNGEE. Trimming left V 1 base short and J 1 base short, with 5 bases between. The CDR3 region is CASSVQGTNEKLFF. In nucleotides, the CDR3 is TGTGCCAGCAGCGTACAGGGAACTAATGAAAAACTGTTTTTT.

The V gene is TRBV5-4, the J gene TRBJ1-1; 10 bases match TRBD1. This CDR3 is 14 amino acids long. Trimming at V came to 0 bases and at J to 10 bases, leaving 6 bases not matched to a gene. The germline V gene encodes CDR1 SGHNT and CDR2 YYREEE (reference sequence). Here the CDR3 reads CASSLGQGASRAFF. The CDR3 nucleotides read TGTGCCAGCAGCTTGGGACAGGGGGCCTCGAGAGCTTTCTTT.

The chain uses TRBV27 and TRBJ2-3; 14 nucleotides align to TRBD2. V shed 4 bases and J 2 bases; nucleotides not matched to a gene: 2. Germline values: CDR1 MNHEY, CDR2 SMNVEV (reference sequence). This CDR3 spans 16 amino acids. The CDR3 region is CASSSTSGGDTDTQYF. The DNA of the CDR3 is TGTGCCAGCAGTTCGACTAGCGGGGGGGACACAGATACGCAGTATTTT.

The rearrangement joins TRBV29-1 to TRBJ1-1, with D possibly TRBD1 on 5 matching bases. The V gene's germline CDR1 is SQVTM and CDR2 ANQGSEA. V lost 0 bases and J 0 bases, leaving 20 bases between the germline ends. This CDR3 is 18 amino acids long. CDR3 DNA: TGCAGCGTTGAAGATCCCTCCGGGACTGGGTCCATGAACACTGAAGCTTTCTTT. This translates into CSVEDPSGTGSMNTEAFF.

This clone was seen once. CDR3 sequence reads: CASSLNWDRSSYEQYF. In DNA form, the CDR3 reads TGTGCCAGCAGCTTGAACTGGGACAGGTCCTCCTACGAGCAGTACTTC. V gene TRBV5-5 combines with J gene TRBJ2-7, with 8 bases lining up with TRBD1. CDR1 and CDR2 from the germline V gene are SGHKS and YYEKEE (reference sequence). With V trimmed by 1 base and J by 0 bases, 6 bases remained unmatched. The CDR3 loop spans 16 amino acids.

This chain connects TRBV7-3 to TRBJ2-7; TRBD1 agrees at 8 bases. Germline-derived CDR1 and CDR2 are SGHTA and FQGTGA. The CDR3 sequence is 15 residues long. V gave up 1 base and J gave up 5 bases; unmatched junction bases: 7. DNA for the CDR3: TGTGCCAGCAGCTTAAATACAGGACAGGGTAACGAGCAGTACTTC. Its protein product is CASSLNTGQGNEQYF.

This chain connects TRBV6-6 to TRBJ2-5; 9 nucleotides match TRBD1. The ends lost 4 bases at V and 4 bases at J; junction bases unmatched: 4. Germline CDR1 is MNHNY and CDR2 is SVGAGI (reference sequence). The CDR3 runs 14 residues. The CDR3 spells CASSLQGAGETQYF. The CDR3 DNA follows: TGTGCCAGCAGTTTACAGGGGGCAGGAGAGACCCAGTACTTC.

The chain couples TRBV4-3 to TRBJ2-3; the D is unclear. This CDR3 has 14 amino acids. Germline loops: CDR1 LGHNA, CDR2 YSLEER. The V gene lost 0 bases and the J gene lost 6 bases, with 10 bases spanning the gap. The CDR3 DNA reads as TGCGCCAGCAGCCAAGATCGTTATATTGATACGCAGTATTTT. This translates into CASSQDRYIDTQYF.

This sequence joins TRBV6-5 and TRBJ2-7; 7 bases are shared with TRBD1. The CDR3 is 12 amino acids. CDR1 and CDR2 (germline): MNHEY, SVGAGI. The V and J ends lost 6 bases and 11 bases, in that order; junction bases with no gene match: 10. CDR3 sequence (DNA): TGTGCCAGCAGCTCTAGGGGGCCGGAGAAGTACTTC. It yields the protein CASSSRGPEKYF.

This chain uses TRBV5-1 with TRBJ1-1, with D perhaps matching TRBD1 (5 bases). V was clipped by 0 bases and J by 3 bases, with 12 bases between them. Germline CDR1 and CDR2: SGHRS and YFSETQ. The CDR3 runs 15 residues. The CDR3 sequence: CASSLGGGGDTEAFF. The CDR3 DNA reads TGCGCCAGCAGCTTGGGGGGGGGAGGGGACACTGAAGCTTTCTTT.

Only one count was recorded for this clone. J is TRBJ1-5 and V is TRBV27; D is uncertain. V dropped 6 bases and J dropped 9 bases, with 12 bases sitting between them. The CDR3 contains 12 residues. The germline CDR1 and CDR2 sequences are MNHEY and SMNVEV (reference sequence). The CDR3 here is CASSGVGMPQHF. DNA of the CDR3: TGTGCCAGCAGCGGAGTGGGTATGCCCCAGCATTTT.

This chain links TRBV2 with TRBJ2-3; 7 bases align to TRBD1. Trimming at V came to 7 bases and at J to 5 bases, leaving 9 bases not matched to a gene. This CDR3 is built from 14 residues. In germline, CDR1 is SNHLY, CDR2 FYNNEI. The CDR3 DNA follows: TGTGCCAGCACCGGGACAGATGTGATAGATACGCAGTATTTT. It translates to CASTGTDVIDTQYF. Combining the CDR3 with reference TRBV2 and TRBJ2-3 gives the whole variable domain EPEVTQTPSHQVTQMGQEVILRCVPISNHLYFYWYRQILGQKVEFLVSFYNNEISEKSEIFDDQFSVERPDGSNFTLKIRSTKLEDSAMYFCASTGTDVIDTQYFGPGTRLTVL.

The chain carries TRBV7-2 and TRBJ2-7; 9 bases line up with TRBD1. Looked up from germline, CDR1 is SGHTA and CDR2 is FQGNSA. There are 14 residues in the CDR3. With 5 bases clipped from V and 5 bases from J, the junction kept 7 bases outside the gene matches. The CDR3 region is CASSLRTGEDEQYF. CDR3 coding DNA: TGTGCCAGCAGCCTTCGGACAGGGGAAGACGAGCAGTACTTC.

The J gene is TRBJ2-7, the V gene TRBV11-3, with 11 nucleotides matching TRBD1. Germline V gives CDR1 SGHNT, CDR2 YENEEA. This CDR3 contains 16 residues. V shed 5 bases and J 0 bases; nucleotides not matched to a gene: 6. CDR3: CASSHGTGGSSYEQYF. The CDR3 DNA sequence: TGTGCCAGCAGCCACGGGACAGGGGGTAGCTCCTACGAGCAGTACTTC.

The CDR3 region has the DNA TGCGCCAGCAGCCCGGTTGCTGGTCCTAGCTCCTACAATGAGCAGTTCTTC. Protein sequence: CASSPVAGPSSYNEQFF. V and J are TRBV5-1 and TRBJ2-1; no reliable D call. V was cut by 4 bases and J by 0 bases, with 17 bases left in between. This CDR3 comprises 17 residues. The germline CDR1 and CDR2 sequences are SGHRS and YFSETQ.

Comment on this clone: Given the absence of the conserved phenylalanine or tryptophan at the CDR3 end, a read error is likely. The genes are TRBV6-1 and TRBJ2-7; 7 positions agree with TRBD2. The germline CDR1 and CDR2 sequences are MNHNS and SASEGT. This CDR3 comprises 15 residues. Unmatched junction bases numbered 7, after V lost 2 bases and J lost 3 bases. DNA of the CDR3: TGTGCCAGCAGTGAAAATCTAGCGGCGGTCTACGAGCAGTACCTC. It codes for CASSENLAAVYEQYL.

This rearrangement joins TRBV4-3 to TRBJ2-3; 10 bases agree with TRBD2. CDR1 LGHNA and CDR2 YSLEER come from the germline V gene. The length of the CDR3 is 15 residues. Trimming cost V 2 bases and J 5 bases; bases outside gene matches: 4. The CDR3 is CASSQQAGGRDTQYF. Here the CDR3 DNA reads TGCGCCAGCAGCCAACAAGCGGGGGGGAGAGATACGCAGTATTTT.

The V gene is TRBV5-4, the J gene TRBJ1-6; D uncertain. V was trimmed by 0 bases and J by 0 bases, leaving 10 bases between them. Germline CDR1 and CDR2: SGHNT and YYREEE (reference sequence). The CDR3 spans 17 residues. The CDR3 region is CASSLEFRSSYNSPLHF. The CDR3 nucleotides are TGTGCCAGCAGCTTGGAGTTCCGGAGCTCCTATAATTCACCCCTCCACTTT.

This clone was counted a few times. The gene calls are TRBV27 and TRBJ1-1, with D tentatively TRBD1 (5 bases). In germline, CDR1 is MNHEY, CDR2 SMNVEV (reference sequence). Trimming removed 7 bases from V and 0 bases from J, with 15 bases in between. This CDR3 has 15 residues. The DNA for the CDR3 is TGTGCCAGCAAATCGGGGGTGACAGTGAACACTGAAGCTTTCTTT. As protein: CASKSGVTVNTEAFF.

The chain's CDR3 is CAWRKQDGGSPLHF. The CDR3 DNA reads as TGTGCCTGGAGAAAGCAAGACGGAGGTTCACCCCTCCACTTT. This rearrangement joins TRBV30 to TRBJ1-6; no firm D call. There are 14 residues in the CDR3. Between the trimmed V and J ends, which lost 3 bases and 9 bases, there was a span of 15 bases. Germline CDR1 reads GTSNPN; CDR2 reads SVGIG (reference sequence). Combining the CDR3 with reference TRBV30 and TRBJ1-6 gives the whole variable domain SQTIHQWPATLVQPVGSPLSLECTVEGTSNPNLYWYRQAAGRGLQLLFYSVGIGQISSEVPQNLSASRPQDRQFILSSKKLLLSDSGFYLCAWRKQDGGSPLHFGNGTRLTVT.

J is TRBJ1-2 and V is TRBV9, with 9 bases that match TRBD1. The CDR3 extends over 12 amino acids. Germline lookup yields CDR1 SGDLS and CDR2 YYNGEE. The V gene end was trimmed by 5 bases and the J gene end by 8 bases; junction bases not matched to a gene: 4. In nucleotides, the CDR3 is TGTGCCAGCAGTGGGACAGGGTTAGGCTACACCTTC. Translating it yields CASSGTGLGYTF.

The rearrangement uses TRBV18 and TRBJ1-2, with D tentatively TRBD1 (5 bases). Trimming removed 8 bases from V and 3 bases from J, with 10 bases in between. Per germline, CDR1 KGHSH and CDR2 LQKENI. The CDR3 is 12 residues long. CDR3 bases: TGTGCCAGCGCCGACAGTTACTATGGCTACACCTTC. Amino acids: CASADSYYGYTF. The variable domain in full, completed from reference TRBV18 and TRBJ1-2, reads NAGVMQNPRHLVRRRGQEARLRCSPMKGHSHVYWYRQLPEEGLKFMVYLQKENIIDESGMPKERFSAEFPKEGPSILRIQQVVRGDSAAYFCASADSYYGYTFGSGTRLTVV.

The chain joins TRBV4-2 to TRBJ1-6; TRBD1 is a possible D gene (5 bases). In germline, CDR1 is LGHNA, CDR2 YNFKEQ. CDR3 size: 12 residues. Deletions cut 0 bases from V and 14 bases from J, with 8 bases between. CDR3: CASSQERGTLHF. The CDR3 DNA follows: TGTGCCAGCAGCCAAGAGCGGGGCACCCTCCACTTT.